This TCR beta chain came from a study of blood T cell repertoires in COVID-19. The wider study: PBMCs, B-cell-depleted T cells, or T cells were the source of the cDNA or gDNA that made up the material.

This clone was counted a single time. The CDR3 has 14 residues. Germline CDR1 and CDR2: MDHEN and SYDVKM. V trimming: 3 bases; J trimming: 5 bases; junction bases outside the gene matches: 4. As processed by the authors: Estimates of nucleated cell counts were drawn from the amplification of reference gene primers. Clones were read by immunoSEQ multiplex PCR, and TCRdb kept only the in-frame ones, dropping some. Clone size and V and J calls were adopted from that table, with D and trimming inferred from the DNA. The sample contains over 80,000 clones, approximately 71% of which appear only once. This receptor was identified in a woman aged 45 to 65 with acute or convalescent COVID-19. The V gene is TRBV28, the J gene TRBJ1-5, with 7 bases matching TRBD1. The specimen sequenced was peripheral blood. The CDR3: CASSFGQVDQPQHF. CDR3 DNA: TGTGCCAGCAGTTTCGGACAGGTTGATCAGCCCCAGCATTTT. Supplemented by reference TRBV28 and TRBJ1-5, the full variable domain reads DVKVTQSSRYLVKRTGEKVFLECVQDMDHENMFWYRQDPGLGLRLIYFSYDVKMKEKGDIPEGYSVSREKKERFSLILESASTNQTSMYLCASSFGQVDQPQHFGDGTRLSIL.